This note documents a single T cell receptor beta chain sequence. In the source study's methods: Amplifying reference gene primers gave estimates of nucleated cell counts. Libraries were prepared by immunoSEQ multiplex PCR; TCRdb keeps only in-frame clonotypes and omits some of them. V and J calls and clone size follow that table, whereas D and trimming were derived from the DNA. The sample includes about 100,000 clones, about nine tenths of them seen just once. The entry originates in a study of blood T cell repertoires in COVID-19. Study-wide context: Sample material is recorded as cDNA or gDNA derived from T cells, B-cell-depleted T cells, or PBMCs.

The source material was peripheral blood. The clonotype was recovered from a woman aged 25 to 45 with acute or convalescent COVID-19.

The CDR3 bases are TGCGCCAGCAGTCCAAACCACAGGACAGGGGGCAAGAACACTGAAGCTTTCTTT. Translated: CASSPNHRTGGKNTEAFF. The chain couples TRBV10-2 to TRBJ1-1; TRBD1 agrees at 11 bases. The CDR3 runs to 18 residues. CDR1 and CDR2 from the germline V gene are WSHSY and SAAADI. With V trimmed by 5 bases and J by 1 base, 12 bases remained unmatched.